Following are 20 T cell receptor beta chains from one sample sequenced in a study of blood T cell repertoires in COVID-19. TCRdb's copy holds only in-frame clones and misses some; the assay was immunoSEQ multiplex PCR. There are some 120,000 clones in the sample; around 81% occur only once, and under 11% lies in the top ten. The sequencing input was peripheral blood. The source of these receptors is a human donor in a cohort sampled during active COVID-19.

The V and J genes are TRBV4-3 and TRBJ2-4; possible D gene TRBD1, 5 bases. Germline V gene sequence: CDR1 LGHNA, CDR2 YSLEER. The CDR3 covers 15 residues. The V and J ends lost 1 base and 9 bases respectively, with 16 bases between them. The CDR3 reads CASSQGSGFNSIQYF. The DNA of the CDR3 is TGCGCCAGCAGCCAAGGATCAGGGTTTAACTCCATTCAGTACTTC.

This chain links TRBV4-1 with TRBJ1-5; perhaps TRBD1 as D (6 bases). Germline V gene data show CDR1 as MGHRA and CDR2 as YSYEKL. V lost 0 bases, J lost 2 bases, and 14 bases lay in between. The CDR3 extends over 17 amino acids. The CDR3: CASSQDRGAGGNQPQHF. Written as DNA, the CDR3 is TGCGCCAGCAGCCAAGATCGGGGGGCCGGGGGCAATCAGCCCCAGCATTTT.

This chain joins TRBV5-1 and TRBJ2-3; TRBD1 aligns across 10 bases. The V segment lost 0 bases and the J segment 4 bases; nucleotides outside the gene matches: 5. Germline loops: CDR1 SGHRS, CDR2 YFSETQ. This CDR3 has 16 residues. The CDR3 region has the DNA TGCGCCAGCAGCTTGGCACCGACAGGGGGCCCAGATACGCAGTATTTT. Its protein product is CASSLAPTGGPDTQYF.

This clone was seen more than once but under ten times. This chain connects TRBV20-1 to TRBJ1-2, with 7 bases identical to TRBD1. The CDR3 is made up of 14 amino acids. The germline CDR1 and CDR2 sequences are DFQATT and SNEGSKA (reference sequence). The J segment lost 3 bases and the V segment lost 4 bases, leaving 8 bases of the junction unmatched. In nucleotides, the CDR3 is TGCAGTGCTATTGAGACAGGGATGGACTATGGCTACACCTTC. Its protein product is CSAIETGMDYGYTF.

The chain is built from TRBV6-1 and TRBJ1-2; tentatively, D is TRBD1 (6 bases). The V and J ends lost 1 base and 4 bases respectively, with 10 bases between them. The V gene's germline CDR1 is MNHNS and CDR2 SASEGT. This CDR3 spans 14 amino acids. This chain's CDR3 is CASSEEQGIYGYTF. CDR3 bases: TGTGCCAGCAGTGAAGAACAGGGAATCTATGGCTACACCTTC.

The genes are TRBV27 and TRBJ2-7; 7 bases fit TRBD1. Germline CDR1 reads MNHEY; CDR2 reads SMNVEV (reference sequence). This CDR3 comprises 15 residues. Trimming cost V 6 bases and J 2 bases; bases outside gene matches: 10. The CDR3: CASSHPDRATYEQYF. CDR3 DNA: TGTGCCAGCAGCCATCCCGACAGGGCAACCTACGAGCAGTACTTC.

This clone was seen a single time. The gene calls are TRBV7-9 and TRBJ2-1; 7 bases line up with TRBD2. Losses at the gene ends were 4 bases for V and 4 bases for J; bases not matched to a gene: 7. This CDR3 has 15 amino acids. From germline, CDR1 is SEHNR and CDR2 FQNEAQ (reference sequence). CDR3 coding DNA: TGTGCCAGCAGCTGGGGGGAGGGCCTTTACAATGAGCAGTTCTTC. Protein product: CASSWGEGLYNEQFF. The full variable domain, in which reference TRBV7-9 and TRBJ2-1 provide the parts outside the CDR3, is DTGVSQNPRHKITKRGQNVTFRCDPISEHNRLYWYRQTLGQGPEFLTYFQNEAQLEKSRLLSDRFSAERPKGSFSTLEIQRTEQGDSAMYLCASSWGEGLYNEQFFGPGTRLTVL.

The chain combines TRBV12-3 or TRBV12-4 with TRBJ1-5; 7 nucleotides agree with TRBD1. With 5 bases clipped from V and 6 bases from J, the junction kept 4 bases outside the gene matches. The CDR3 has 13 residues. DNA of the CDR3: TGTGCCAGCAGTAGGGACAGCCTTCAGCCCCAGCATTTT. Translation: CASSRDSLQPQHF.

This chain connects TRBV14 to TRBJ2-5; unclear D gene. The CDR3 has 12 amino acids. V was shortened by 4 bases and J by 9 bases, with 12 bases between the two germline ends. The germline CDR1 and CDR2 sequences are SGHDN and FVKESK. The CDR3 nucleotides are TGTGCCAGCAGCCCCACCTCAGTGGCCCAGTACTTC. Translation: CASSPTSVAQYF.

The chain couples TRBV5-1 to TRBJ2-1; D not resolved. Deletions cut 0 bases from V and 6 bases from J, with 13 bases between. The CDR3 has 15 residues. Germline assignment: CDR1 SGHRS and CDR2 YFSETQ. As DNA, the CDR3 is TGCGCCAGCAGCTTGGGAGGTCGGGTAGCCAATGAGCAGTTCTTC. Its translation is CASSLGGRVANEQFF.

V is TRBV28 and J is TRBJ2-5; possibly TRBD1 for D (6 bases). Trimming removed 6 bases at V and 1 base at J, with 12 bases between. Germline V gene data show CDR1 as MDHEN and CDR2 as SYDVKM. CDR3 length: 14 amino acids. DNA of the CDR3: TGTGCCAGCAGCCCCGGGACACCCCAAGAGACCCAGTACTTC. It codes for CASSPGTPQETQYF.

The chain has TRBV30 and TRBJ2-3; D ambiguous. The CDR3 runs 16 residues. Germline V gives CDR1 GTSNPN, CDR2 SVGIG (reference sequence). Deletions cut 4 bases from V and 3 bases from J, with 20 bases between. CDR3 DNA sequence: TGTGCCTGGACCCTGCACTCCCTTGTAGCTACAGATACGCAGTATTTT. Translated: CAWTLHSLVATDTQYF.

The CDR3 DNA follows: TGCGCCAGCAGCTGGGAGACCCAGAATGGCTACACCTTC. It yields the protein CASSWETQNGYTF. The chain has TRBV5-1 and TRBJ1-2, with D hard to call. Trimming removed 3 bases from V and 6 bases from J, with 12 bases in between. The CDR3 has 13 residues. The V gene's germline CDR1 is SGHRS and CDR2 YFSETQ.

V is TRBV28 and J is TRBJ1-1; D may be TRBD1 (5 bases). There are 15 residues in the CDR3. Per germline, CDR1 MDHEN and CDR2 SYDVKM. V lost 3 bases and J 5 bases, leaving 16 bases between the germline ends. In DNA form, the CDR3 reads TGTGCCAGCAGTTTGCCCACAGGTGGGCGGACTGAAGCTTTCTTT. This encodes CASSLPTGGRTEAFF.

The V call is TRBV28, the J call TRBJ1-2; D remains unclear. The CDR3 is made up of 16 amino acids. V was clipped by 4 bases and J by 4 bases, with 19 bases between them. Germline V lookup: CDR1 MDHEN, CDR2 SYDVKM. The CDR3 bases are TGTGCCAGCAGTTCACGTCTGACGGGGAGTGGCTATGGCTACACCTTC. Protein sequence: CASSSRLTGSGYGYTF.

This clone turned up a few times. The chain's CDR3 is CASSKEPGTVSYEQYF. The CDR3 DNA is TGTGCCAGTAGTAAAGAACCCGGGACAGTTAGCTACGAGCAGTACTTC. V gene TRBV19 combines with J gene TRBJ2-7; the match to TRBD1 covers 7 bases. CDR3 length: 16 amino acids. Per germline, CDR1 LNHDA and CDR2 SQIVND (reference sequence). V was clipped by 4 bases and J by 3 bases; unmatched bases: 12.

V is TRBV7-4 and J is TRBJ2-3, with 10 bases fitting TRBD2. Germline V lookup: CDR1 SGHVT, CDR2 SQSDAQ. Losses at the gene ends were 4 bases for V and 7 bases for J; bases not matched to a gene: 11. CDR3 size: 16 residues. The CDR3 DNA follows: TGTGCCAGCAGCTCAAGGAAGACTAGCGGGTTCTATACGCAGTATTTT. Its translation is CASSSRKTSGFYTQYF.

The V and J genes are TRBV7-3 and TRBJ2-7; 8 bases line up with TRBD1. The CDR3 has 15 residues. V dropped 6 bases and J dropped 7; count of bases not matched to a gene: 14. From germline, CDR1 is SGHTA and CDR2 FQGTGA. The CDR3 is CASSLGPTGAGEQYF. The CDR3 DNA reads TGTGCCAGCAGTTTAGGCCCGACAGGGGCGGGGGAGCAGTACTTC.

The chain employs TRBV11-2 and TRBJ2-3, with a weak D call TRBD2 (7 bases). V was clipped by 1 base and J by 2 bases, with 16 bases between them. This CDR3 has 17 amino acids. Germline-derived CDR1 and CDR2 are SGHAT and FQNNGV. CDR3 in amino acids: CASSLVLRGPYTDTQYF. CDR3 nucleotides: TGTGCCAGCAGCTTAGTTTTGCGGGGGCCCTACACAGATACGCAGTATTTT. Combining the CDR3 with reference TRBV11-2 and TRBJ2-3 gives the whole variable domain EAGVAQSPRYKIIEKRQSVAFWCNPISGHATLYWYQQILGQGPKLLIQFQNNGVVDDSQLPKDRFSAERLKGVDSTLKIQPAKLEDSAVYLCASSLVLRGPYTDTQYFGPGTRLTVL.

The rearrangement links TRBV7-9 to TRBJ1-1, with 7 bases fitting TRBD1. The V segment lost 5 bases and the J segment 1 base; nucleotides outside the gene matches: 4. Germline-derived CDR1 and CDR2 are SEHNR and FQNEAQ (reference sequence). There are 14 residues in the CDR3. CDR3 region: CASSKGGPNTEAFF. The CDR3 DNA follows: TGTGCCAGCAGCAAAGGGGGCCCGAACACTGAAGCTTTCTTT.